Below, 9 T cell receptor beta chains from the same sample are listed, as sequenced in a study of CD8 T cells in ankylosing spondylitis (dated by TCRdb to the late 2010s). No antigen has been identified for these receptors. Findings and caveats that apply to the study as a whole: A TCR beta motif of roughly 8 highly homologous amino acid variants appeared characteristic of blood from ankylosing spondylitis patients.

Library construction relied on 5' RACE. The instrument given in TCRdb is Illumina HiSeq 2500. TCRdb trimmed the raw reads at Q25, called clones with MiXCR and kept productive beta chains. Rows with a matching CDR3 protein are joined into one entry that keeps the most common DNA and genes. Within this sample are about 400,000 distinct CDR3 sequences, with about a fifth of them counted one time only. 16% of the sample is held by the ten biggest clonotypes. The sequencing input was blood, either unsorted or a sorted T cell fraction (not recorded which). The receptors derive from a male donor with ankylosing spondylitis.

J is TRBJ2-1 and V is TRBV7-9; D may match TRBD1 or TRBD2 (5 bases each). The CDR3 extends over 16 amino acids. Trimming pared 1 base from V and 5 bases from J, leaving 15 bases between. Looked up from germline, CDR1 is SEHNR and CDR2 is FQNEAQ (reference sequence). CDR3 sequence (DNA): TGTGCCAGCAGCTTAGACACCGGGACCACAGACAATGAGCAGTTCTTC. As protein: CASSLDTGTTDNEQFF. The full variable domain, with the rest looked up from reference TRBV7-9 and TRBJ2-1, is DTGVSQNPRHKITKRGQNVTFRCDPISEHNRLYWYRQTLGQGPEFLTYFQNEAQLEKSRLLSDRFSAERPKGSFSTLEIQRTEQGDSAMYLCASSLDTGTTDNEQFFGPGTRLTVL.

This clonotype was counted ten times or more. This chain connects TRBV12-3 or TRBV12-4 to TRBJ2-3; no clear D. CDR3 length equals 11 residues. V lost 6 bases, J lost 4 bases, and 5 bases lay in between. CDR3 residues: CASSPADTQYF. The CDR3 DNA reads as TGTGCCAGCAGCCCAGCAGATACGCAGTATTTT.

This clonotype was found a few times. This sequence joins TRBV6-5 and TRBJ2-1, with D perhaps matching TRBD2 (6 bases). V dropped 6 bases and J dropped 4 bases, with 13 bases sitting between them. The germline CDR1 and CDR2 sequences are MNHEY and SVGAGI. The CDR3 is 14 amino acids. CDR3 loop: CASSYRDLYNEQFF. The CDR3 DNA reads TGTGCCAGCAGCTATCGGGACTTGTACAATGAGCAGTTCTTC.

The genes are TRBV11-2 and TRBJ2-5; D may be TRBD1 or TRBD2 (5 bases each). Looked up from germline, CDR1 is SGHAT and CDR2 is FQNNGV. V was clipped by 5 bases and J by 7 bases, with 8 bases between them. This CDR3 region has 11 residues. CDR3 sequence: CASSGGVTQYF. In DNA, the CDR3 is TGTGCCAGCAGCGGGGGTGTGACCCAGTACTTC.

As concerns this clonotype: A junction end diverges from the germline sequence, so it may reflect a read error. This chain links TRBV5-1 with TRBJ2-5, with 8 bases matching TRBD1. CDR3 length: 13 amino acids. The germline V gene encodes CDR1 SGHRS and CDR2 YFSETQ. CDR3 residues: CSSSTGQEETQYF. CDR3 nucleotides: TGCTCCAGCAGCACGGGACAGGAAGAGACCCAGTACTTC.

The rearrangement links TRBV14 to TRBJ2-3; D gene uncertain. Germline CDR1 is SGHDN and CDR2 is FVKESK. The CDR3 spans 12 residues. Trimming shortened V by 4 bases and J by 6 bases, and 8 bases separated the two germline ends. CDR3 sequence reads: CASSPIRDTQYF. The CDR3 DNA reads TGTGCCAGCAGCCCCATAAGGGATACGCAGTATTTT.

This clonotype was recorded a few times. V usage is TRBV6-1 and J usage is TRBJ2-1; D is undetermined. The CDR3 is 17 residues long. CDR1 MNHNS and CDR2 SASEGT come from the germline V gene. Trimming left V 2 bases short and J 6 bases short, with 20 bases between. In DNA, the CDR3 is TGTGCCAGCAGTGAATATGGTGGGGTAGAGGTGTTCAATGAGCAGTTCTTC. Protein sequence: CASSEYGGVEVFNEQFF.

This chain links TRBV15 with TRBJ2-4, with no clear D. The CDR3 spans 14 residues. Per the germline V gene, CDR1 is LNHNV and CDR2 is YYDKDF (reference sequence). The V end lost 1 base, the J end lost 3 bases, and 7 bases lay between the germline ends. The chain's CDR3 is CATSRGIVKNIQYF. CDR3 coding DNA: TGTGCCACCAGCAGAGGCATTGTCAAAAACATTCAGTACTTC.

The chain employs TRBV12-3 or TRBV12-4 and TRBJ2-7; perhaps TRBD2 as D (5 bases). Trimming pared 8 bases from V and 2 bases from J, leaving 19 bases between. CDR3 length: 15 residues. CDR3 amino acids: CASRRAREGTYEQYF. CDR3 sequence (DNA): TGTGCCAGCCGAAGGGCGCGAGAGGGAACCTACGAGCAGTACTTC.